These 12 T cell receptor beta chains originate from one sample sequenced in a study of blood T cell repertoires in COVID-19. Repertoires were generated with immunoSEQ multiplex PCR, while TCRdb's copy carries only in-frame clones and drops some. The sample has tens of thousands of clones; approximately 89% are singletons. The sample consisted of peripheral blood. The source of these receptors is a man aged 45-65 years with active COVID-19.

The CDR3 coding sequence is TGTGCCAGCAGCCTAGCCGACTATGGCTACACCTTC. It specifies CASSLADYGYTF. The chain recombines TRBV3-1 (or the pseudogene TRBV3-2) with TRBJ1-2; D unresolved. This CDR3 is 12 amino acids long. V was pared by 4 bases and J by 3 bases, with 6 bases between. CDR1 is LGHDT, CDR2 YNNKEL, per germline (reference sequence).

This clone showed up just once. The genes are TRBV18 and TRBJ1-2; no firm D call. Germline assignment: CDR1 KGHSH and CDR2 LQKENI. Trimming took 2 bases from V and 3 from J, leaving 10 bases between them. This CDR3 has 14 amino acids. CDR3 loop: CASSPSRSDYGYTF. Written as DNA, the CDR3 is TGTGCCAGCTCACCATCCAGGTCTGACTATGGCTACACCTTC.

The CDR3 sequence is CASSESPEATYGYTF. CDR3 nucleotide sequence: TGCGCCAGCAGTGAGTCCCCCGAAGCCACCTATGGCTACACCTTC. The chain uses TRBV10-1 and TRBJ1-2; unclear D gene. CDR1 and CDR2 from the germline V gene are WNHNN and SYGVQD (reference sequence). V gave up 0 bases and J gave up 4 bases, with 12 bases separating them. The CDR3 sequence is 15 residues long.

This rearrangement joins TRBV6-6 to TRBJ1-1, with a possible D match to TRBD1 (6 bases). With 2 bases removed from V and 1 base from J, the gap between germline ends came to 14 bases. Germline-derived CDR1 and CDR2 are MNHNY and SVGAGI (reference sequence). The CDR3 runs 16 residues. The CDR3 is CASSYARGRGNTEAFF. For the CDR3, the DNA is TGTGCCAGCAGTTACGCCAGGGGAAGGGGGAACACTGAAGCTTTCTTT.

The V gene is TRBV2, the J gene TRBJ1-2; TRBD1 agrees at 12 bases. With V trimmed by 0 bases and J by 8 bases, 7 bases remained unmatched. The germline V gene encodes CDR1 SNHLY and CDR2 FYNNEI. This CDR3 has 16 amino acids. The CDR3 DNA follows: TGTGCCAGCAGTGAAGCTGGGACAGGGGGCGCTCGGGGCTACACCTTC. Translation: CASSEAGTGGARGYTF. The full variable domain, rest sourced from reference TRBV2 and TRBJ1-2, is EPEVTQTPSHQVTQMGQEVILRCVPISNHLYFYWYRQILGQKVEFLVSFYNNEISEKSEIFDDQFSVERPDGSNFTLKIRSTKLEDSAMYFCASSEAGTGGARGYTFGSGTRLTVV.

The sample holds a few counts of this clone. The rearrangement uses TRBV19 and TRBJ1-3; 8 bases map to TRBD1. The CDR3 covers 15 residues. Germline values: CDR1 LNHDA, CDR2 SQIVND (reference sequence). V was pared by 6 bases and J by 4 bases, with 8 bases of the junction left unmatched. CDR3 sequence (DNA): TGTGCCAGTAGACCCAACAGGGGGAAGGGAAACACCATATATTTT. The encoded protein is CASRPNRGKGNTIYF. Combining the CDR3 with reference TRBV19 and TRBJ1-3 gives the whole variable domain DGGITQSPKYLFRKEGQNVTLSCEQNLNHDAMYWYRQDPGQGLRLIYYSQIVNDFQKGDIAEGYSVSREKKESFPLTVTSAQKNPTAFYLCASRPNRGKGNTIYFGEGSWLTVV.

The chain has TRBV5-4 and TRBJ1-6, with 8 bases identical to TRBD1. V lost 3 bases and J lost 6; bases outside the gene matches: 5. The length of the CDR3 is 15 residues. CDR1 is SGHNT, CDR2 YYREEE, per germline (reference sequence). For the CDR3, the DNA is TGTGCCAGCAGCTCCGGGACAGGAGTTAATTCACCCCTCCACTTT. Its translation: CASSSGTGVNSPLHF.

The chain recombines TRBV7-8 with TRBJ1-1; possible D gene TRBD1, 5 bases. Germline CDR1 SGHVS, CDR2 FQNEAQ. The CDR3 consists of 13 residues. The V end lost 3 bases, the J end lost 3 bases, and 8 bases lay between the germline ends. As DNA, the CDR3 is TGTGCCAGCAGCTTCAGGGTGGACACTGAAGCTTTCTTT. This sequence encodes CASSFRVDTEAFF.

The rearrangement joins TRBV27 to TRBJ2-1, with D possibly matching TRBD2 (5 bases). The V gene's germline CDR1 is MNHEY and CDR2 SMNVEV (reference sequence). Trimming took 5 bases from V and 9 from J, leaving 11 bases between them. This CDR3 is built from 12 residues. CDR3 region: CASSMDWSEQFF. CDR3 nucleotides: TGTGCCAGCAGTATGGACTGGAGTGAGCAGTTCTTC.

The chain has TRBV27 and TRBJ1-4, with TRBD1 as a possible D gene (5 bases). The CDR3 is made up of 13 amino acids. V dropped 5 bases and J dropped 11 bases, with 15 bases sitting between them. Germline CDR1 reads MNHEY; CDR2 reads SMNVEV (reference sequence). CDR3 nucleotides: TGTGCCAGCAGTATCCAGGGCGGTGGGAAACTGTTTTTT. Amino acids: CASSIQGGGKLFF.

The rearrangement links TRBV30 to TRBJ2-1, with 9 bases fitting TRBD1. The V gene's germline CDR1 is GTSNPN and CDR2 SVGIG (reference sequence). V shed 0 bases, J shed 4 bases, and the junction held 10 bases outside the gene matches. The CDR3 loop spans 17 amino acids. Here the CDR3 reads CAWSVSGTGSSYNEQFF. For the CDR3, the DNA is TGTGCCTGGAGTGTATCGGGGACAGGGTCGTCTTACAATGAGCAGTTCTTC.

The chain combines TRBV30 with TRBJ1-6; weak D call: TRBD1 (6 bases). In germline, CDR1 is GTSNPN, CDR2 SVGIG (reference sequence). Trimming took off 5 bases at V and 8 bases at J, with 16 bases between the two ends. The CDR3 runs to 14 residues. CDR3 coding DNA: TGTGCCTGGGGACGGGGGGGGCAGGATTCACCCCTCCACTTT. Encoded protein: CAWGRGGQDSPLHF.